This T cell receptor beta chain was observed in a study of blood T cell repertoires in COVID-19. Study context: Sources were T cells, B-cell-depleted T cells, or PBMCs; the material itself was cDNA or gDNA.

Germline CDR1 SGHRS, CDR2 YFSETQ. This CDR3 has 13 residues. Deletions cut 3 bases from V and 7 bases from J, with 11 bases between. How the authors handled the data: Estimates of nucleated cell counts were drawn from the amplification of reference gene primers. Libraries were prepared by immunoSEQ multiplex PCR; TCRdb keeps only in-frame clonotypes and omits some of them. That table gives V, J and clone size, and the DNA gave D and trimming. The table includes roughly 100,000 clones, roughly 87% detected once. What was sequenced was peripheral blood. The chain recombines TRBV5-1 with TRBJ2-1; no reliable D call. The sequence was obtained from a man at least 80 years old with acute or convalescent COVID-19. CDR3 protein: CASSSLYNNEQFF. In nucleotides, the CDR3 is TGCGCCAGCAGCTCCCTTTACAATAATGAGCAGTTCTTC.